This T cell receptor (beta chain) was identified during a study of fetal regulatory T cell absence and autoimmunity. Study-level findings and limits: TRB gene family usage was broadly similar in cord blood and pancreas.

The CDR3 sequence is 13 residues long. CDR1 is SGDLS and CDR2 is YYNGEE in the germline V gene. V lost 0 bases to trimming and J lost 7 bases, with 10 bases between them. As for this clone: Its antigen is not known.

Assay: immunoSEQ multiplex PCR; the TCRdb copy retains only in-frame clones and omits some. The table has 85,000 to 100,000 clones, 72% seen once. Sequencing was carried out using pancreas tissue. The chain joins TRBV9 to TRBJ2-5; D ambiguous. This sequence was found in a male donor with IPEX syndrome. The CDR3 coding sequence is TGTGCCAGCAGCGTAGCCGGCTCGAGGACCCAGTACTTC. Translating gives CASSVAGSRTQYF.